This record looks at one T cell receptor (beta chain) sequence and its context. The antigen it recognizes is unknown. No much larger clone is present one base from it, and per-base qualities are unavailable. Other DNA sequences of this sample code for an identical CDR3. Genomic DNA was extracted from sorted cells for sequencing of the TCRbeta CDR3 region. The immunoSEQ Assay was used to sequence the TCRbeta CDR3 regions. This is the immuneACCESS table as TCRdb keeps it, with only in-frame sequences that have V and J called. A part of the clones is gone; compared with another copy, unresolved V genes explain less than half, and the rest is unexplained. A total of around 62,000 clones appear in this sample, roughly 84% of them only once. Around 1.5% of the sample goes to the ten largest clones. The data derive from a study of OX40 agonist ivuxolimab in advanced cancers. The study in broad terms: Ivuxolimab, which targeted the costimulatory receptor OX40 (CD134), was an agonistic, fully human IgG2 monoclonal antibody. Intravenous ivuxolimab was administered to patients every 2 weeks at six dose levels: 0.01, 0.1, 0.3, 1.5, 3 and 10 mg/kg. Among the roughly 54 dose-escalation patients, around 20 had hepatocellular carcinoma, 15 or so melanoma, 9 renal cell carcinoma and 9 head and neck cancer. The dose-escalation cohort was about 86% male with a mean age of 60 years, ranging from 23 to 79. Patients were allowed to have had prior anti-PD-1, anti-PD-L1 or anti-CTLA-4 therapy, and roughly 40% of the dose-escalation patients had been treated with checkpoint inhibitors. Partial responses occurred in three dose-escalation patients: two with cutaneous melanoma and one with hepatocellular carcinoma. Peripheral TCRbeta sequencing aimed to test whether ivuxolimab altered TCR sequence diversity and caused clonal T-cell expansion. The paper covers the monotherapy dose-escalation part of the phase I ivuxolimab trial, which included N of about 50 patients.

The V and J ends are trimmed by 5 bases and 5 bases, leaving 14 bases between them. The CDR3 numbers 13 residues from cysteine through phenylalanine. This entry keeps only the CDR3 DNA: 39 bases, framed from base 1. Per the germline V gene, SGDLS is the CDR1 and YYNGEE is the CDR2. Overall results and qualifications from the work: The antigen specificity of the peripheral T cells that underwent clonal expansion was not determined. Low levels of normalized T-cell clonal expansion were also seen in some patients who did not respond. After ivuxolimab, more expanded clones were found on average in CD8+ T cells than in CD4+ T cells. At doses from 0.1 to 3.0 mg/kg, clonal expansion was seen in both CD4+ and CD8+ blood T cells between baseline and week 6. In the 0.1-3.0 mg/kg groups, partial responders had among the lowest normalized peripheral clonal expansion, particularly in CD8+ T cells.

The trial excluded patients who had a history of autoimmune disease or who were on systemic immunosuppression. Peripheral blood for TCR sequencing was collected from all dose cohorts at baseline, on cycle 4 day 1, and on cycle 7 day 1. The samples were taken from a phase I, first-in-human, multicenter, open-label dose-escalation trial of ivuxolimab. The trial enrolled adults with locally advanced or metastatic head and neck squamous cell, hepatocellular, melanoma or renal cell carcinoma. Before TCR sequencing, CD4+ and CD8+ T cells were separately sorted from peripheral blood. This receptor was taken from an adult with an advanced solid tumor such as melanoma, head and neck, liver or kidney cancer. The sample here was CD4+ or CD8+ T cells sorted from blood, taken in a trial of the OX40 agonist ivuxolimab. The sequence links TRBV9 to TRBJ2-7, with the D segment identity uncertain. For the CDR3, the sequence is CASSQVNGNEQYF. DNA sequence: TGTGCCAGCAGTCAAGTCAATGGGAACGAGCAGTACTTC.